These 21 T cell receptor beta chains originate from one sample sequenced in a study of T cell responses to AZD1222 COVID-19 vaccine. Clones were sequenced by immunoSEQ multiplex PCR, and TCRdb holds only the in-frame ones, with some missing. This table holds tens of thousands of clones, roughly 90% found once. The starting material was peripheral blood, obtained on day 0 of MenACWY control vaccination. The receptor set was obtained from an adult in good health.

This chain connects TRBV11-2 to TRBJ2-1; D tentatively reads TRBD1 or TRBD2 (6 bases each). The CDR3 spans 16 residues. Germline lookup yields CDR1 SGHAT and CDR2 FQNNGV. Trimming removed 8 bases from V and 4 bases from J, with 21 bases in between. CDR3 coding DNA: TGTGCCAGCCGCCGGCTCATAGGGGGGAGGTACAATGAGCAGTTCTTC. Translating it yields CASRRLIGGRYNEQFF.

The chain uses TRBV2 and TRBJ2-2; D ambiguous. The CDR3 has 12 amino acids. Germline V gene data show CDR1 as SNHLY and CDR2 as FYNNEI. V was cut by 10 bases and J by 6 bases, with 12 bases left in between. CDR3 bases: TGTGCCATCCGAAAATGGGCCGGGGAGCTGTTTTTT. It yields the protein CAIRKWAGELFF.

This sequence joins TRBV28 and TRBJ2-3, with 10 nucleotides matching TRBD2. The CDR3 spans 17 residues. V shed 4 bases and J 0 bases; nucleotides not matched to a gene: 7. The germline V gene has CDR1 MDHEN and CDR2 SYDVKM. As DNA, the CDR3 is TGTGCCAGCAGTTCCTCCCCACTAGCGGGGAGCACAGATACGCAGTATTTT. Encoded protein: CASSSSPLAGSTDTQYF.

The gene calls are TRBV27 and TRBJ2-3; 10 bases match TRBD1. There are 15 residues in the CDR3. In germline, CDR1 is MNHEY, CDR2 SMNVEV (reference sequence). Trimming cost V 6 bases and J 6 bases; bases outside gene matches: 9. Written as DNA, the CDR3 is TGTGCCAGCAGCCTCCGGGACAGGGGAACGGATACGCAGTATTTT. Translation: CASSLRDRGTDTQYF.

The chain carries TRBV10-3 and TRBJ1-2; tentative D call: TRBD1 (5 bases). Trimming pared 3 bases from V and 5 bases from J, leaving 10 bases between. Germline CDR1 is ENHRY and CDR2 is SYGVKD. The CDR3 is 13 amino acids. Written as DNA, the CDR3 is TGTGCCATCAGTGAAGGGACGGTTTATGGCTACACCTTC. Its protein is CAISEGTVYGYTF.

The count of this clone is one. The V call is TRBV7-2, the J call TRBJ1-1; D ambiguous. The germline V gene encodes CDR1 SGHTA and CDR2 FQGNSA. V was clipped by 2 bases and J by 3 bases, with 10 bases between them. The CDR3 covers 14 residues. CDR3 in amino acids: CASSLLERYTEAFF. In DNA, the CDR3 is TGTGCCAGCAGCTTACTTGAGCGGTACACTGAAGCTTTCTTT.

The chain couples TRBV27 to TRBJ1-2; 8 nucleotides agree with TRBD1. The ends lost 6 bases at V and 2 bases at J; junction bases unmatched: 2. Germline CDR1 is MNHEY and CDR2 is SMNVEV (reference sequence). The CDR3 covers 13 residues. The CDR3 DNA sequence: TGTGCCAGCAGGACAGGGGCAAACTATGGCTACACCTTC. Encoded protein: CASRTGANYGYTF.

This chain links TRBV28 with TRBJ1-2, with D maybe TRBD1 (5 bases). This CDR3 comprises 15 residues. The V gene's germline CDR1 is MDHEN and CDR2 SYDVKM. Deletions cut 2 bases from V and 5 bases from J, with 15 bases between. This CDR3 reads CASSLGGALSYGYTF. CDR3 bases: TGTGCCAGCAGTTTAGGGGGTGCTTTATCGTATGGCTACACCTTC.

This chain connects TRBV14 to TRBJ2-6; no definite D call. Germline V gives CDR1 SGHDN, CDR2 FVKESK. The CDR3 has 18 residues. The ends were cut back, 0 bases at V and 4 bases at J, with 16 bases in the middle. DNA of the CDR3: TGTGCCAGCAGCCAAGAAGGACGGCCTTGGGGAGGGGCCAACGTCCTGACTTTC. It yields the protein CASSQEGRPWGGANVLTF. The whole variable domain, remainder taken from reference TRBV14 and TRBJ2-6, is EAGVTQFPSHSVIEKGQTVTLRCDPISGHDNLYWYRRVMGKEIKFLLHFVKESKQDESGMPNNRFLAERTGGTYSTLKVQPAELEDSGVYFCASSQEGRPWGGANVLTFGAGSRLTVL.

The chain is built from TRBV7-2 and TRBJ1-2; possible D gene TRBD1, 5 bases. Trimming left V 0 bases short and J 11 bases short, with 7 bases between. Germline loops: CDR1 SGHTA, CDR2 FQGNSA. This CDR3 is 11 amino acids long. The CDR3 here is CASSLAGGYTF. The CDR3 nucleotides read TGTGCCAGCAGCTTAGCGGGGGGTTACACCTTC. Filled out from reference TRBV7-2 and TRBJ1-2, the complete variable domain reads GAGVSQSPSNKVTEKGKDVELRCDPISGHTALYWYRQSLGQGLEFLIYFQGNSAPDKSGLPSDRFSAERTGGSVSTLTIQRTQQEDSAVYLCASSLAGGYTFGSGTRLTVV.

The gene calls are TRBV18 and TRBJ2-2; 10 nucleotides align to TRBD2. Trimming cost V 8 bases and J 4 bases; bases outside gene matches: 4. Germline CDR1 and CDR2: KGHSH and LQKENI. This CDR3 contains 14 residues. CDR3 DNA sequence: TGTGCCAGCCCACGGACTAGCGGCACCGGGGAGCTGTTTTTT. Translating gives CASPRTSGTGELFF. Drawing the rest from reference TRBV18 and TRBJ2-2, the complete variable domain is NAGVMQNPRHLVRRRGQEARLRCSPMKGHSHVYWYRQLPEEGLKFMVYLQKENIIDESGMPKERFSAEFPKEGPSILRIQQVVRGDSAAYFCASPRTSGTGELFFGEGSRLTVL.

The chain couples TRBV7-2 to TRBJ2-7, with D possibly TRBD2 on 7 matching bases. There are 16 residues in the CDR3. The germline gives CDR1 SGHTA, CDR2 FQGNSA. Trimming removed 5 bases at V and 6 bases at J, with 23 bases between. CDR3 sequence: CASSPTGGGIYREQYF. In nucleotides, the CDR3 is TGTGCCAGCAGCCCTACGGGGGGCGGGATATATCGCGAGCAGTACTTC.

V and J are TRBV6-6 and TRBJ1-5; maybe TRBD1 (5 bases). Germline V gene data show CDR1 as MNHNY and CDR2 as SVGAGI (reference sequence). The V and J ends lost 7 bases and 2 bases respectively, with 12 bases between them. This CDR3 is built from 14 residues. The CDR3 protein is CASTNGTRNQPQHF. The DNA for the CDR3 is TGTGCCAGCACCAACGGGACTCGCAATCAGCCCCAGCATTTT.

This clone was recorded once. The chain employs TRBV27 and TRBJ2-7; a weak D match, TRBD2 (6 bases). The CDR3 consists of 15 residues. CDR1 and CDR2 from the germline V gene are MNHEY and SMNVEV (reference sequence). V lost 5 bases, J lost 6 bases, and 20 bases lay in between. CDR3 protein: CASSPPGLILGEQYF. The CDR3 DNA follows: TGTGCCAGCAGTCCACCGGGACTCATACTAGGCGAGCAGTACTTC.

This clone was seen a single time. The chain joins TRBV24-1 to TRBJ2-7; D remains ambiguous. V lost 6 bases and J lost 0, with 14 bases in between. This CDR3 is built from 15 residues. In germline, CDR1 is KGHDR, CDR2 SFDVKD. As DNA, the CDR3 is TGTGCCACCAGTCGCGCGCAGGCAGGCTCCTACGAGCAGTACTTC. As protein: CATSRAQAGSYEQYF.

V is TRBV11-2 and J is TRBJ2-7; 10 bases agree with TRBD2. The CDR3 length is 14 residues. Germline V gene lookup returns CDR1 SGHAT and CDR2 FQNNGV. V dropped 6 bases and J dropped 0; count of bases not matched to a gene: 2. Here the CDR3 DNA reads TGTGCCAGCAGATGGACTAGCGGCTCCTACGAGCAGTACTTC. Translating it yields CASRWTSGSYEQYF.

The chain carries TRBV5-1 and TRBJ1-1, with D unclear. The CDR3 has 13 amino acids. Trimming removed 4 bases at V and 8 bases at J, with 15 bases between. CDR1 and CDR2 (germline): SGHRS, YFSETQ. The CDR3 DNA reads as TGCGCCAGCAGCCCTTTGGAGGAATCCGAAGCTTTCTTT. It is translated as CASSPLEESEAFF.

This chain uses TRBV5-1 with TRBJ2-1; 7 bases fit TRBD2. The CDR3 is 15 amino acids. The germline gives CDR1 SGHRS, CDR2 YFSETQ. The ends lost 4 bases at V and 8 bases at J; junction bases unmatched: 12. Here the CDR3 DNA reads TGCGCCAGCAGCCGAGCCAGCGGGGTAACAGATGAGCAGTTCTTC. It encodes CASSRASGVTDEQFF.

V gene TRBV6-5 combines with J gene TRBJ1-6; TRBD1 matches at 7 bases. The CDR3 totals 15 residues. Germline V gene lookup returns CDR1 MNHEY and CDR2 SVGAGI. Trimming removed 0 bases from V and 9 bases from J; junction bases left unmatched: 5. CDR3 in DNA: TGTGCCAGCAGTTACTCCGAGACAGGGAGTTCACCCCTCCACTTT. Translated, it gives CASSYSETGSSPLHF.

The chain recombines TRBV6-2 or TRBV6-3 with TRBJ1-4; 7 bases match TRBD1. The CDR3 totals 16 residues. Unmatched junction bases numbered 8, after V lost 2 bases and J lost 5 bases. Germline V gives CDR1 MNHEY, CDR2 SVGEGT. This CDR3 is CASSYRAAGQNEKLFF. The CDR3 DNA reads as TGTGCCAGCAGTTACAGGGCAGCGGGACAGAATGAAAAACTGTTTTTT.

CDR3 sequence: CASSLEGQDSFIDYTF. The CDR3 DNA is TGTGCCAGCAGCTTAGAGGGTCAGGACAGTTTTATTGACTACACCTTC. J is TRBJ1-2 and V is TRBV7-6; TRBD1 might be the D (6 bases). The CDR3 sequence is 16 residues long. Looked up from germline, CDR1 is SGHVS and CDR2 is FNYEAQ. The germline V and J ends were trimmed by 1 base and 10 bases, with 22 bases remaining between them. The entire variable domain, with the rest obtained from reference TRBV7-6 and TRBJ1-2, is as follows: GAGVSQSPRYKVTKRGQDVALRCDPISGHVSLYWYRQALGQGPEFLTYFNYEAQQDKSGLPNDRFSAERPEGSISTLTIQRTEQRDSAMYRCASSLEGQDSFIDYTFGSGTRLTVV.